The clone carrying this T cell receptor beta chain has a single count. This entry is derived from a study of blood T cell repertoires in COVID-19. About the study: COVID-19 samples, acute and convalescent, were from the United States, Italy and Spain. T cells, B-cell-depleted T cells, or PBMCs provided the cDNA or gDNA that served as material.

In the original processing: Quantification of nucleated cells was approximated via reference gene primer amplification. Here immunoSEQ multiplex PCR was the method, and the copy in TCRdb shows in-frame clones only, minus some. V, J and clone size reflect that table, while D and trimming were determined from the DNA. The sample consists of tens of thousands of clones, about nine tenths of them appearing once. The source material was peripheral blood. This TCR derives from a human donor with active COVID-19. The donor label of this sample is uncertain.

The DNA of the CDR3 is TGCGCCAGCGGGTACAGGGGGATGAACTATGGCTACACCTTC. It encodes CASGYRGMNYGYTF. This chain uses TRBV23-1 with TRBJ1-2, with TRBD1 identical over 8 bases. TRBV23-1 is designated an ORF whose function remains uncertain. The V gene end was trimmed by 8 bases and the J gene end by 2 bases; junction bases not matched to a gene: 7. This CDR3 region has 14 residues.